The T cell receptor (beta chain) under discussion was sequenced for a study of blood T cell repertoires in COVID-19. Overall study: Samples taken during acute and convalescent COVID-19 were collected in the United States, Italy and Spain. PBMCs, B-cell-depleted T cells, or T cells were the source of the cDNA or gDNA that made up the material.

Followed longitudinally, the Seattle patients had been enrolled during active infection. Source study methods: Reference gene primer amplification in the assay estimated nucleated cell counts. The repertoire was sequenced with immunoSEQ multiplex PCR; TCRdb's copy has only in-frame clones and lacks some. V and J calls and clone size come straight from that table; D and trimming were deduced from the DNA. The data contain about 150,000 clones, approximately 85% of them singletons. Trimming removed 5 bases at V and 10 bases at J, with 15 bases between. Per germline, CDR1 SEHNR and CDR2 FQNEAQ (reference sequence). The CDR3 is 14 amino acids.

Sequencing was performed on peripheral blood. The TCR was taken from a man aged 55 to 70 with COVID-19, enrolled during active disease. The rearrangement joins TRBV7-9 to TRBJ1-6; D perhaps matches TRBD1 (5 bases). CDR3 residues: CASSPGGGSSPLHF. CDR3 DNA sequence: TGTGCCAGCAGCCCCGGGGGGGGATCGTCACCCCTCCACTTT.